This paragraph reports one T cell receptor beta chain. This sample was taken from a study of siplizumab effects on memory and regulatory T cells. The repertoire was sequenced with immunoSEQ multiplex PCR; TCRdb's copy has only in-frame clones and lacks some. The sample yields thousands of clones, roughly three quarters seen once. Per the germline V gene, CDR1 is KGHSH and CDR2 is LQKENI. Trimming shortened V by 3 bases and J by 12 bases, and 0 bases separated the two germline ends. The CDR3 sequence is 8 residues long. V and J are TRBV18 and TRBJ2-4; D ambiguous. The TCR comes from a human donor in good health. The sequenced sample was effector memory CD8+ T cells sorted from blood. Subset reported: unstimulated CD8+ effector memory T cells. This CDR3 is CASSPQYF. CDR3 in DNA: TGTGCCAGCTCACCTCAGTACTTC.